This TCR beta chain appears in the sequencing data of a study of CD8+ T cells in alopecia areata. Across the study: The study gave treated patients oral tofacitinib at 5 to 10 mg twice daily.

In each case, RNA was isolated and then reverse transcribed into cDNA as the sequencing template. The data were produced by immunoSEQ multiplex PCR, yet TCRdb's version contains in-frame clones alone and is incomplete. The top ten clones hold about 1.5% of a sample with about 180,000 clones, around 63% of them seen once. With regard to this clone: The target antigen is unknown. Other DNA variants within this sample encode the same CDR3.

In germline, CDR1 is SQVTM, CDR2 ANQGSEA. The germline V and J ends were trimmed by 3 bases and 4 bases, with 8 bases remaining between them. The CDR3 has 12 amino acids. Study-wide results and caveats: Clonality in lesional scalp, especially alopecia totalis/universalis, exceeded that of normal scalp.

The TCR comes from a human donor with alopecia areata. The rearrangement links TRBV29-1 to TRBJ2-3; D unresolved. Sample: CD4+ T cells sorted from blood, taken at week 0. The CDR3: CSVDPLADTQYF. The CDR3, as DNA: TGCAGCGTTGATCCATTAGCAGATACGCAGTATTTT.